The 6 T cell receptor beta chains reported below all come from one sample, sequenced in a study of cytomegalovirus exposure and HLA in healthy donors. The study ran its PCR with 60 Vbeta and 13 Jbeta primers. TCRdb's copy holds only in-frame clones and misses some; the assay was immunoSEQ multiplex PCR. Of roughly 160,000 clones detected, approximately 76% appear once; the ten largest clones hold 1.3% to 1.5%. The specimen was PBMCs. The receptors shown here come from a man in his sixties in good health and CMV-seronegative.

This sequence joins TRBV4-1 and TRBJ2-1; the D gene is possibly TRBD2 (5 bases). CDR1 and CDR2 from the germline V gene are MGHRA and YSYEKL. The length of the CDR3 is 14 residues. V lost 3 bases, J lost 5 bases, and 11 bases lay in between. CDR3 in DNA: TGCGCCAGCAGCCAGGCGGGCACGAACAATGAGCAGTTCTTC. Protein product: CASSQAGTNNEQFF.

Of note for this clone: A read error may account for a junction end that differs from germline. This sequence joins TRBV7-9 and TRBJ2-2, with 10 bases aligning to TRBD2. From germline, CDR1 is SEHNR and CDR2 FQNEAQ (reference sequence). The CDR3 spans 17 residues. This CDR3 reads CSSSLPSGSYNTGELFF. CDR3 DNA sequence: TGTTCCAGCAGCTTACCTAGCGGGAGTTATAACACCGGGGAGCTGTTTTTT.

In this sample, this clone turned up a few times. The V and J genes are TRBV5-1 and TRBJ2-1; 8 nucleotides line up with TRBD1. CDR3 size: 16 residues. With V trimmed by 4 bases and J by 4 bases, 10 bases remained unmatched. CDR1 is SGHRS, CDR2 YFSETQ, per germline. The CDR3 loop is CASSLDGQGGYNEQFF. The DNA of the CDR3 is TGCGCCAGCAGCCTGGATGGACAGGGCGGGTACAATGAGCAGTTCTTC.

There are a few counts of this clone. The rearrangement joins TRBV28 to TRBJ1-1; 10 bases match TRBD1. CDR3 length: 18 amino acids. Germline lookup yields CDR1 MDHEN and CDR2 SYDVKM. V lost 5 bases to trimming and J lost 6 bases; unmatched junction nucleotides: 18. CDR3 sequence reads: CASSLTGMTGGPGAEAFF. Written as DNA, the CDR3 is TGTGCCAGCAGTCTAACCGGGATGACAGGGGGCCCAGGGGCTGAAGCTTTCTTT.

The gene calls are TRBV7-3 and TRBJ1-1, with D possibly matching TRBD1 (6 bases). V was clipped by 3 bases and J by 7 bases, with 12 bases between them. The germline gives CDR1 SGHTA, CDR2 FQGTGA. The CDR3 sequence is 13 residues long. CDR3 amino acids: CASSFTRQDEAFF. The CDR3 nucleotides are TGTGCCAGCAGCTTTACCAGACAGGATGAAGCTTTCTTT. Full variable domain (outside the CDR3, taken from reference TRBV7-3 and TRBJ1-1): GAGVSQTPSNKVTEKGKYVELRCDPISGHTALYWYRQSLGQGPEFLIYFQGTGAADDSGLPNDRFFAVRPEGSVSTLKIQRTERGDSAVYLCASSFTRQDEAFFGQGTRLTVV.

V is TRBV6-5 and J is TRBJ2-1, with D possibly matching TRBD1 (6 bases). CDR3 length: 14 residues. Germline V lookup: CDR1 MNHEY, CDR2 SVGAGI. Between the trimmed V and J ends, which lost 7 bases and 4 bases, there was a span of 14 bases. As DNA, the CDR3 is TGTGCCAGCACTCTCGGGACATCTTACAATGAGCAGTTCTTC. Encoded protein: CASTLGTSYNEQFF.